These 16 T cell receptor beta chains came from one sample sequenced in a study of beta chain bispecific antibodies for T cell cancers. TCRdb called the 5' RACE reads again in MiXCR, with one record for every CDR3 protein. The repertoire holds around 15,000 distinct CDR3 sequences, with 2% to 2.5% as singletons. The antigens of these receptors remain unknown. Either OKT3 anti-CD3 antibody or CD3/CD28 beads expanded T cells from blood mononuclear cells over roughly three days. Study findings and constraints: Normal T cells contributed less of the targeted TRBV signal than the leukemia cells did.

Material for sequencing was healthy donor T cells cultured with leukemia cells. These receptors all stem from a human donor in good health. Some clones in this sample may be carry-over from other donors' samples.

This clonotype has ten or more counts. The chain is built from TRBV20-1 and TRBJ1-5; D not resolved. V was shortened by 6 bases and J by 11 bases, with 26 bases between the two germline ends. This CDR3 has 15 amino acids. Germline V gives CDR1 DFQATT, CDR2 SNEGSKA (reference sequence). The CDR3 region has the DNA TGCAGTGCCCGACGAGGAACGACGGGTGTCAGGACCCAGCATTTT. Translation gives CSARRGTTGVRTQHF.

This clonotype was seen repeatedly, ten times or more. The V call is TRBV7-6, the J call TRBJ2-3, with D perhaps being TRBD1 or TRBD2 (5 bases each). This CDR3 is built from 18 residues. Germline loops: CDR1 SGHVS, CDR2 FNYEAQ. V gave up 2 bases and J gave up 0 bases, with 18 bases separating them. The CDR3 spells CASSLKGTLHASTDTQYF. As DNA, the CDR3 is TGTGCCAGCAGCTTAAAAGGGACCCTACACGCCAGCACAGATACGCAGTATTTT. The full variable domain, its missing parts supplied by reference TRBV7-6 and TRBJ2-3, is GAGVSQSPRYKVTKRGQDVALRCDPISGHVSLYWYRQALGQGPEFLTYFNYEAQQDKSGLPNDRFSAERPEGSISTLTIQRTEQRDSAMYRCASSLKGTLHASTDTQYFGPGTRLTVL.

This clonotype showed up many times. This chain connects TRBV7-9 to TRBJ1-2; maybe TRBD1 (5 bases). CDR1 and CDR2 (germline): SEHNR, FQNEAQ (reference sequence). The CDR3 is made up of 15 amino acids. V was trimmed by 8 bases and J by 0 bases, leaving 16 bases between them. CDR3 sequence: CASAMGGFSNYGYTF. The CDR3 DNA reads as TGTGCCAGCGCAATGGGGGGTTTCTCTAACTATGGCTACACCTTC.

This clonotype occurred many times. The J gene is TRBJ1-1, the V gene TRBV6-1; TRBD1 matches 11 bases. Germline V lookup: CDR1 MNHNS, CDR2 SASEGT. V trimming: 3 bases; J trimming: 4 bases; junction bases outside the gene matches: 4. This CDR3 comprises 15 residues. CDR3 protein: CASSERDRGGTEAFF. The CDR3 region has the DNA TGTGCCAGCAGTGAGCGGGACAGGGGGGGCACTGAAGCTTTCTTT.

In its sample, this clonotype was seen many times. The chain recombines TRBV5-1 with TRBJ2-1; 7 bases agree with TRBD1. This CDR3 comprises 14 residues. CDR1 SGHRS and CDR2 YFSETQ come from the germline V gene. V shed 4 bases, J shed 4 bases, and the junction held 5 bases outside the gene matches. The CDR3, as DNA: TGCGCCAGCAGCCTGGGACAGCCTTACAATGAGCAGTTCTTC. Amino acid sequence: CASSLGQPYNEQFF.

This chain connects TRBV18 to TRBJ2-1; 7 nucleotides match TRBD1. The germline CDR1 and CDR2 sequences are KGHSH and LQKENI. This CDR3 contains 14 residues. With 3 bases clipped from V and 7 bases from J, the junction kept 6 bases outside the gene matches. DNA for the CDR3: TGTGCCAGCTCACCTACCGGGACAGAAAATGAGCAGTTCTTC. This sequence encodes CASSPTGTENEQFF.

This clonotype was counted many times. V usage is TRBV3-1 and J usage is TRBJ1-1, with D unresolved. The CDR3 is 14 amino acids. V was trimmed by 3 bases and J by 0 bases, leaving 8 bases between them. Looked up from germline, CDR1 is LGHDT and CDR2 is YNNKEL (reference sequence). This chain's CDR3 is CASSHKAVNTEAFF. The CDR3 DNA sequence: TGTGCCAGCAGCCATAAGGCCGTGAACACTGAAGCTTTCTTT.

The sample holds many counts of this clonotype. The rearrangement uses TRBV7-9 and TRBJ2-1; D not certain. Trimming removed 5 bases from V and 5 bases from J, with 7 bases in between. Germline CDR1 SEHNR, CDR2 FQNEAQ (reference sequence). This CDR3 is 12 amino acids long. The CDR3 nucleotides read TGTGCCAGCAGCAGTCCCCACAATGAGCAGTTCTTC. Amino acids: CASSSPHNEQFF. Combining the CDR3 with reference TRBV7-9 and TRBJ2-1 gives the whole variable domain DTGVSQNPRHKITKRGQNVTFRCDPISEHNRLYWYRQTLGQGPEFLTYFQNEAQLEKSRLLSDRFSAERPKGSFSTLEIQRTEQGDSAMYLCASSSPHNEQFFGPGTRLTVL.

In its sample, this clonotype was seen a few times. CDR3 amino acids: CASKPAPGGNQPQHF. The CDR3 DNA is TGCGCCAGCAAACCGGCTCCAGGGGGCAATCAGCCCCAGCATTTT. This chain links TRBV10-2 with TRBJ1-5, with TRBD1 as a possible D gene (6 bases). Trimming stripped 7 bases from V and 2 bases from J, with 15 bases between. The CDR3 covers 15 residues. Germline CDR1 WSHSY, CDR2 SAAADI.

In this sample, this clonotype turned up many times. The chain carries TRBV14 and TRBJ2-5; 12 bases agree with TRBD1. CDR1 and CDR2 (germline): SGHDN, FVKESK. Losses at the gene ends were 4 bases for V and 5 bases for J; bases not matched to a gene: 5. CDR3 length: 15 amino acids. CDR3 in amino acids: CASSRRDRGQETQYF. The CDR3 nucleotides are TGTGCCAGCAGCCGCCGGGACAGGGGGCAGGAGACCCAGTACTTC.

This clonotype was counted ten times or more. For the CDR3, the DNA is TGTGCCAGTAGTATATGGCAAGGGATAAACGAGCAGTACTTC. Its protein is CASSIWQGINEQYF. The chain joins TRBV19 to TRBJ2-7; unclear D gene. The CDR3 loop spans 14 amino acids. The germline V gene has CDR1 LNHDA and CDR2 SQIVND (reference sequence). V was cut by 2 bases and J by 5 bases, with 13 bases left in between.

This clonotype was recorded at least ten times. The V call is TRBV10-2, the J call TRBJ2-1; 9 bases are shared with TRBD2. This CDR3 contains 15 residues. The germline gives CDR1 WSHSY, CDR2 SAAADI. The J segment lost 8 bases and the V segment lost 2 bases, leaving 7 bases of the junction unmatched. The CDR3 nucleotides are TGCGCCAGCAGTGAGGCCGGCGGGGGGGAGGATGAGCAGTTCTTC. Translated: CASSEAGGGEDEQFF.

In this sample, this clonotype turned up many times. V usage is TRBV29-1 and J usage is TRBJ1-2; no reliable D call. CDR1 and CDR2 (germline): SQVTM, ANQGSEA. V was shortened by 3 bases and J by 2 bases, with 13 bases between the two germline ends. The CDR3 totals 14 residues. The CDR3 loop is CSVDSFAQNYGYTF. In DNA form, the CDR3 reads TGCAGCGTTGACTCCTTCGCCCAAAACTATGGCTACACCTTC.

This clonotype is medium-sized by share. The CDR3 region has the DNA TGTGCCAGCAGCTCTAGCGGGACGAACACCGGGGAGCTGTTTTTT. It specifies CASSSSGTNTGELFF. This rearrangement joins TRBV7-9 to TRBJ2-2, with 9 bases that match TRBD2. CDR1 is SEHNR, CDR2 FQNEAQ, per germline (reference sequence). The CDR3 covers 15 residues. V trimming: 4 bases; J trimming: 0 bases; junction bases outside the gene matches: 0.

This clonotype has at least ten counts. The V and J genes are TRBV2 and TRBJ2-1; 11 nucleotides line up with TRBD2. Germline CDR1 and CDR2: SNHLY and FYNNEI. This CDR3 is built from 15 residues. Trimming removed 6 bases from V and 8 bases from J; junction bases left unmatched: 9. CDR3: CASRAGTSGFHEQFF. Written as DNA, the CDR3 is TGTGCCAGCAGAGCCGGGACTAGCGGTTTTCATGAGCAGTTCTTC.

This clonotype occurred many times. The chain couples TRBV20-1 to TRBJ1-5; the D gene is possibly TRBD1 (5 bases). Germline CDR1 reads DFQATT; CDR2 reads SNEGSKA (reference sequence). V was pared by 0 bases and J by 1 base, with 13 bases between. CDR3 length equals 16 residues. The CDR3 DNA follows: TGCAGTGCTAGAGATAGAAGGGGAGGAAGCAATCAGCCCCAGCATTTT. Protein product: CSARDRRGGSNQPQHF.